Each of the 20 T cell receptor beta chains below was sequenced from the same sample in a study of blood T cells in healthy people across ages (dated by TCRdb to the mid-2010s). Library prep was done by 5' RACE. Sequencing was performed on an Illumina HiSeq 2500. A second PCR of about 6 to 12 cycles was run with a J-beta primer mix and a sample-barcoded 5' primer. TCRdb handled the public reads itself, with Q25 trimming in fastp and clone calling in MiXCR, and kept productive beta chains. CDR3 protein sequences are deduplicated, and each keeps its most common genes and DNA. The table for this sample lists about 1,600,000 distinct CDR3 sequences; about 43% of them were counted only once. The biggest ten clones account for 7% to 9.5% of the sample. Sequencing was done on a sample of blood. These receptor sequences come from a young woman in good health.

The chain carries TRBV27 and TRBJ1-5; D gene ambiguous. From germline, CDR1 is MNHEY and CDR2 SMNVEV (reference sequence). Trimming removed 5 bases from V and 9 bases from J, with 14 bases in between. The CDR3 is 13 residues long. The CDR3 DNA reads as TGTGCCAGCAGTGTAACGGAGGCAGGGCCCCAGCATTTT. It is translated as CASSVTEAGPQHF.

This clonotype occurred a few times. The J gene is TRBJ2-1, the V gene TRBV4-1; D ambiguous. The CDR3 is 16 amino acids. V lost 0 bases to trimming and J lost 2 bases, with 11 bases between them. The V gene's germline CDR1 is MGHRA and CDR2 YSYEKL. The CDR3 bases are TGCGCCAGCAGCCAAGAGCAGGCATCAGCCTACAATGAGCAGTTCTTC. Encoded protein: CASSQEQASAYNEQFF.

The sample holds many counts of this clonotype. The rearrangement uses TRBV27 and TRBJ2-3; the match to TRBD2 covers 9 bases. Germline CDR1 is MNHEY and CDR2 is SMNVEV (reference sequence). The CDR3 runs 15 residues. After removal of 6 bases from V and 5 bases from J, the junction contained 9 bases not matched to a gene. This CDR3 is CASSLAGGPGDTQYF. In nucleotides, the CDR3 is TGTGCCAGCAGCCTGGCGGGAGGGCCCGGAGATACGCAGTATTTT.

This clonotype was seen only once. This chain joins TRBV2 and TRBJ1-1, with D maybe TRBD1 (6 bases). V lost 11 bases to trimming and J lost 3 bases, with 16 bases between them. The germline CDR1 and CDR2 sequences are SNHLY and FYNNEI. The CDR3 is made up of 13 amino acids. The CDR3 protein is CAVKGGAYTEAFF. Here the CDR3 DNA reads TGTGCCGTTAAGGGGGGGGCCTACACTGAAGCTTTCTTT.

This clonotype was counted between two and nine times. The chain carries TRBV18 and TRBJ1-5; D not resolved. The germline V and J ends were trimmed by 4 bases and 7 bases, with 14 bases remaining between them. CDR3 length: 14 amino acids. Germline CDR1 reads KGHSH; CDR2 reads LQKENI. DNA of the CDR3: TGTGCCAGCTCACAAGGCGGAGGTAGACAGCCCCAGCATTTT. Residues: CASSQGGGRQPQHF.

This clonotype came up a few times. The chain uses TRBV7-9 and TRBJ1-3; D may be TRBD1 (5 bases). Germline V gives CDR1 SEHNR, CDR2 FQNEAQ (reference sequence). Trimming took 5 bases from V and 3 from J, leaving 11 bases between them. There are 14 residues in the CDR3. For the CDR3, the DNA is TGTGCCAGCAGCCTCCCCGGGGGTGGAAACACCATATATTTT. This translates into CASSLPGGGNTIYF.

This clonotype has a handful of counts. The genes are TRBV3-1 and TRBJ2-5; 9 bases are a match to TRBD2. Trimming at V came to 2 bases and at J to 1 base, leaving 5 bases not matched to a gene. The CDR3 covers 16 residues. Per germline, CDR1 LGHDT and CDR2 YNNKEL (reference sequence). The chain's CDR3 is CASSQRASGIQETQYF. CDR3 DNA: TGTGCCAGCAGCCAAAGGGCTAGCGGGATCCAAGAGACCCAGTACTTC.

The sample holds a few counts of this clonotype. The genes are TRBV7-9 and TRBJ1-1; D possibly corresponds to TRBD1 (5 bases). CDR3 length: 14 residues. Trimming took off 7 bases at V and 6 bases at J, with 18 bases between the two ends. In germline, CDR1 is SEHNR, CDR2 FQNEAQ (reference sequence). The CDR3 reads CASTATGGMAEAFF. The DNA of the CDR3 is TGTGCCAGCACCGCCACGGGGGGTATGGCTGAAGCTTTCTTT.

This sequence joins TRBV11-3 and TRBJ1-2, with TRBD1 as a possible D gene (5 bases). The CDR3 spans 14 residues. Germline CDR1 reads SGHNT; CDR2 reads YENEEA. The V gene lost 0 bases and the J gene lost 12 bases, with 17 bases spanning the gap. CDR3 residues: CASSLDLGRDGHTF. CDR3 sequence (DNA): TGTGCCAGCAGCTTAGATCTAGGAAGGGACGGCCACACCTTC.

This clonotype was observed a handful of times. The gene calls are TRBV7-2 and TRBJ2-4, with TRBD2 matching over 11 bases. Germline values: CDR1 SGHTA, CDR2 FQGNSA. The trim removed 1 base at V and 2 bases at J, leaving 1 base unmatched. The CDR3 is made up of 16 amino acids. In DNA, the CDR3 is TGTGCCAGCAGCTTAGTAGCGGGGGGGACCAAAAACATTCAGTACTTC. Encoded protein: CASSLVAGGTKNIQYF.

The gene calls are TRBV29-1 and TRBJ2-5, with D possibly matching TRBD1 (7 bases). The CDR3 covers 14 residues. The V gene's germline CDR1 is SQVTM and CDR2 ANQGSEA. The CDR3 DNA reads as TGCAGTTTCAGGGGGGACCAGGGCCAAGAGACCCAGTACTTC. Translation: CSFRGDQGQETQYF.

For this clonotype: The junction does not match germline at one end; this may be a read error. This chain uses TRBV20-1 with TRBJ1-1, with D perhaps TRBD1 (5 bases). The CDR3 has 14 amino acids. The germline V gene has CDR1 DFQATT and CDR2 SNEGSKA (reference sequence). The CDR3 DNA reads TGCAGTGCTAGAGAGGGACCGCTGAACACTGACGCTTTCTTT. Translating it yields CSAREGPLNTDAFF.

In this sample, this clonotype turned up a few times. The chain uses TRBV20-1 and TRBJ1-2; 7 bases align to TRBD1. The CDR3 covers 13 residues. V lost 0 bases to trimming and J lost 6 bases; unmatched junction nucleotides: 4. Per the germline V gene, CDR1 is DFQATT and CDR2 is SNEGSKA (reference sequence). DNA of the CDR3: TGCAGTGCTAGAGACGACAGGGTTCATGGCTACACCTTC. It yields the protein CSARDDRVHGYTF.

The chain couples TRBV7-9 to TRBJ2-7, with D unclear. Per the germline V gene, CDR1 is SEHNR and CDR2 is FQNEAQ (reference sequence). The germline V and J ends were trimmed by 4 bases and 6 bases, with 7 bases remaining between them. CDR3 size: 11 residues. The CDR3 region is CASSSSPEQYF. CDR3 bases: TGTGCCAGCAGCTCCAGCCCCGAGCAGTACTTC.

CDR3 nucleotides: TGTGCCTGGAGCGGCCAGGGGAGGAACATTCAGTACTTC. Amino acids: CAWSGQGRNIQYF. The chain recombines TRBV30 with TRBJ2-4; D may correspond to TRBD1 or TRBD2 (6 bases each). Trimming shortened V by 3 bases and J by 7 bases, and 13 bases separated the two germline ends. Germline V gene lookup returns CDR1 GTSNPN and CDR2 SVGIG (reference sequence). The CDR3 has 13 residues.

The CDR3 is CASSYRTGAGTEAFF. The CDR3, as DNA: TGTGCCAGCAGTTACCGGACAGGGGCGGGCACTGAAGCTTTCTTT. The gene calls are TRBV6-2 or TRBV6-3 and TRBJ1-1, with 9 bases aligning to TRBD1. With 2 bases clipped from V and 4 bases from J, the junction kept 5 bases outside the gene matches. This CDR3 has 15 residues. The V gene's germline CDR1 is MNHEY and CDR2 SVGEGT.

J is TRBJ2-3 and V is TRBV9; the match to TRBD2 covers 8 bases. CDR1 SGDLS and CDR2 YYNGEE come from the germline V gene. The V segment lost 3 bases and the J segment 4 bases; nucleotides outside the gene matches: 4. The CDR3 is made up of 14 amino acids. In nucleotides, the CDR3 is TGTGCCAGCAGCGACGGGGGGGCTTCAGATACGCAGTATTTT. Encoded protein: CASSDGGASDTQYF.

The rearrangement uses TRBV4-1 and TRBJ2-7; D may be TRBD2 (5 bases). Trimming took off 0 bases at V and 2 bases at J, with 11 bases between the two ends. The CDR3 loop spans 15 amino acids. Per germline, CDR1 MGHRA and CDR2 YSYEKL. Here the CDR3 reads CASSQERTGTYEQYF. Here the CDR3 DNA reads TGCGCCAGCAGCCAAGAGAGAACCGGGACCTACGAGCAGTACTTC.

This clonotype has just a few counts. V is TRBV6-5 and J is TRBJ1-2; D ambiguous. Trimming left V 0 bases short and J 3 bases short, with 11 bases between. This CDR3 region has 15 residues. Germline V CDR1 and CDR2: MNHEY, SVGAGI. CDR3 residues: CASSYSPPTDYGYTF. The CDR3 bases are TGTGCCAGCAGTTACTCACCTCCAACGGACTATGGCTACACCTTC.

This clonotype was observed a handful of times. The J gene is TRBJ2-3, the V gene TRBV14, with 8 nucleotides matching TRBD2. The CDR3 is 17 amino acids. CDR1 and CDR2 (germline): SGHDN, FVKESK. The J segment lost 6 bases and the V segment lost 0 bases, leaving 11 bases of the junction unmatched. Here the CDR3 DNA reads TGTGCCAGCAGCCAAGATCTCGCGGGGGGTCTCAGGGATACGCAGTATTTT. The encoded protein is CASSQDLAGGLRDTQYF.